The source of this T cell receptor beta chain is a study of early stage breast cancer tumors. Study as a whole: Among roughly 12 ER+/PR+/HER2- tumors, eight were ductal, four lobular. Study conclusions and caveats: Blood repertoires resembled normal breast more than tumor. Commonly generated sequences made up most enriched TCRB sequences shared between patients.

The CDR3 sequence is 18 residues long. Germline values: CDR1 MDHEN, CDR2 SYDVKM. The V segment lost 4 bases and the J segment 6 bases; nucleotides outside the gene matches: 15. In regard to this clone: Its specificity is unknown.

The assay was immunoSEQ multiplex PCR, and TCRdb's table has in-frame clones only and misses some. The data show around 31,000 clones, almost 75% seen once. Material: breast tumor tissue. The origin of this receptor is a person aged 30 to 40 with breast cancer. The V call is TRBV28, the J call TRBJ2-5, with TRBD1 matching over 12 bases. The chain's CDR3 is CASSSPGTGGGGKKTQYF. In DNA form, the CDR3 reads TGTGCCAGCAGTTCACCCGGGACAGGGGGCGGCGGAAAAAAGACCCAGTACTTC.